The rows below give T cell receptor beta chains drawn from one sample of a study of low-dose radiotherapy and immunotherapy resistance in tumors. TCRdb analysed the reads with MiXCR anew, one entry per CDR3 protein. The sample lists 95,000 to 100,000 distinct CDR3 sequences, around 21% occurring once. Sequenced material: PBMCs, taken after low-dose radiotherapy plus immunotherapy. These receptors originate from a male donor with prostate cancer. Each CDR3 is given with its conserved first and last residue. Fields, in order: V gene, clone size, J gene, D gene, CDR3 DNA, CDR3 protein. The D gene is left open where the match is weak. Clone size appears in some rows only: once, few, many, or a class for an expanded clone.

>TRBV21-1|many|TRBJ1-1|NA
TGTGCCAGCAGCAAAGAGGAGGGCGCGGGCACTGAAGCTTTCTTT
CASSKEEGAGTEAFF
>TRBV6-2/TRBV6-3|many|TRBJ2-7|NA
TGTGCCAGCAGTTTTGGGAACGGAGCCCTCTACGAGCAGTACTTC
CASSFGNGALYEQYF
>TRBV3-1|many|TRBJ1-2|NA
TGTGCCAGCAGCCGGTTGGGGAACTATGGCTACACCTTC
CASSRLGNYGYTF
>TRBV20-1|many|TRBJ2-3|NA
TGCTCCGCCCCCCCACAGAACCTGGCGGATACGCAGTATTTT
CSAPPQNLADTQYF
>TRBV20-1|many|TRBJ2-6|NA
TGCAGTGCTAGTGAGGGCTCTGGGGCCAACGTCCTGACTTTC
CSASEGSGANVLTF
>TRBV2|many|TRBJ2-3|NA
TGTGCCAGCCTCCGAACAGAATTCACAGATACGCAGTATTTT
CASLRTEFTDTQYF
>TRBV27|few|TRBJ2-7|NA
TGTGCCAGCAGCCTGGTGGGGCTTCACTACGAGCAGTACTTC
CASSLVGLHYEQYF
>TRBV6-1|few|TRBJ2-3|NA
TGTGCCAGCAGCGAAGCTTGGCGCACAGATACGCAGTATTTT
CASSEAWRTDTQYF
>TRBV6-2/TRBV6-3|many|TRBJ2-7|NA
TGTGCCAGCACGGACGGCTACGAGCAGTACTTC
CASTDGYEQYF
>TRBV12-3/TRBV12-4|many|TRBJ1-5|TRBD1
TGTGCCAGCAGTCGCCGACAGGGTCAGCAGCCCCAGCATTTT
CASSRRQGQQPQHF
>TRBV29-1|many|TRBJ2-7|TRBD1
TGCAGCGGCCGGGACAGGGACTCCTACGAGCAGTACTTC
CSGRDRDSYEQYF
>TRBV7-3|NA|TRBJ2-5|NA
TGTGCCAGCAGCCCAAACCCAACCCACCAAGAGACCCAGTACTTC
CASSPNPTHQETQYF
>TRBV18|many|TRBJ2-1|NA
TGTGCCAGCTCCCCGGAGGTTGAGCAGTTCTTC
CASSPEVEQFF
>TRBV29-1|many|TRBJ1-1|NA
TGCAGCATTTGGGGAGGGAACACTGAAGCTTTCTTT
CSIWGGNTEAFF
>TRBV12-3/TRBV12-4|many|TRBJ2-7|TRBD2
TGTGCCAGCAGTGGCCCCGGGACTAGCGGGGAGCTTCTCTCCTACGAGCAGTACTTC
CASSGPGTSGELLSYEQYF
>TRBV4-2|few|TRBJ1-1|TRBD1
TGTGCCAGCAGCCCCCTGGACAGGGGAACTGAAGCTTTCTTT
CASSPLDRGTEAFF
>TRBV20-1|many|TRBJ2-2|NA
TGCAGTGCCCCCGACAGGTTTCTCACCGGGGAGCTGTTTTTT
CSAPDRFLTGELFF
>TRBV27|many|TRBJ1-5|NA
TGTGCCAGCAGTTTATCGAGGGCCCCCCCGAATCAGCCCCAGCATTTT
CASSLSRAPPNQPQHF
>TRBV29-1|many|TRBJ2-1|NA
TGCAGCGTTGGGGGGGCGTCCTACAATGAGCAGTTCTTC
CSVGGASYNEQFF
>TRBV7-8|many|TRBJ2-5|TRBD2
TGTGCCAGCAGCTTAGGGACTAGACGAGAGACCCAGTACTTC
CASSLGTRRETQYF
>TRBV3-1|many|TRBJ2-7|TRBD1
TGTGCCAGCAGCACCCGACAGGGGGGGTACGAGCAGTACTTC
CASSTRQGGYEQYF
>TRBV6-2/TRBV6-3|many|TRBJ2-7|NA
TGTGCCACCCAGGGTTACGAGCAGTACTTC
CATQGYEQYF
>TRBV14|many|TRBJ2-3|TRBD2
TGTGCCAGCAGCCAAGTTGGGACTAAGCTAGCGGGGAGCACAGATACGCAGTATTTT
CASSQVGTKLAGSTDTQYF
>TRBV20-1|many|TRBJ2-5|TRBD2
TGCAGTGCTGGGACTAGCGGGGAGGAGACCCAGTACTTC
CSAGTSGEETQYF
>TRBV5-1|many|TRBJ2-7|TRBD2
TGCGCCAGCAGCAACGGACTAGCGGGGGGAGCCGCGAACTACGAGCAGTACTTC
CASSNGLAGGAANYEQYF
>TRBV10-2|many|TRBJ2-5|NA
TGCGCCAGCAGTGAAGGGGGGCTGGGAGAGACCCAGTACTTC
CASSEGGLGETQYF
>TRBV10-2|many|TRBJ2-4|NA
TGCGCCAGCAGTGAGTACCCACAGGGAGCCAAAAACATTCAGTACTTC
CASSEYPQGAKNIQYF
>TRBV19|many|TRBJ2-1|NA
TGTGCCAGTAGTCCTCCCCCTCTCTGGAATGAGCAGTTCTTC
CASSPPPLWNEQFF
>TRBV2|many|TRBJ1-6|NA
TGTGCCAGCAGGACAGCGGCCTATAATTCACCCCTCCACTTT
CASRTAAYNSPLHF
>TRBV6-6|many|TRBJ1-3|NA
TGTGCCAGCAGTTACCGTGTGGGGAGCTCTGGAAACACCATATATTTT
CASSYRVGSSGNTIYF
>TRBV4-1|many|TRBJ1-1|NA
TGCGCCAGCAGCCAAGAATCAGCCATTGAAGCTTTCTTT
CASSQESAIEAFF